Presented here are 21 T cell receptor beta chains from one specimen sequenced in a study of neurological immune-mediated disorders. TCRdb re-analysed the 5' RACE reads in MiXCR, keeping a single row per CDR3 protein. The data show approximately 46,000 distinct CDR3 sequences, about a tenth seen once. Material for sequencing was PBMCs. These receptors were collected from a man in his 70s with HTLV-1-associated myelopathy (HAM/TSP).

V and J are TRBV3-1 and TRBJ1-4; D perhaps matches TRBD1 (6 bases). CDR3 length equals 12 residues. CDR1 is LGHDT, CDR2 YNNKEL, per germline (reference sequence). V lost 6 bases to trimming and J lost 7 bases, with 9 bases between them. The CDR3 nucleotides read TGTGCCAGCAGTTGGACAGTTGAAAAACTGTTTTTT. Translated, it gives CASSWTVEKLFF.

This clonotype was recorded at least ten times. The V call is TRBV6-6, the J call TRBJ2-2; the D is unclear. The V end lost 10 bases, the J end lost 5 bases, and 8 bases lay between the germline ends. Germline V gives CDR1 MNHNY, CDR2 SVGAGI (reference sequence). The CDR3 runs to 11 residues. The CDR3 nucleotides read TGTGCCACCGAACGAACCGGGGAGCTGTTTTTT. It translates to CATERTGELFF.

This clonotype was seen at least ten times. The chain employs TRBV29-1 and TRBJ2-3, with D hard to call. This CDR3 contains 13 residues. CDR1 is SQVTM and CDR2 is ANQGSEA in the germline V gene. Trimming cost V 3 bases and J 0 bases, with 7 bases left between them. CDR3 coding DNA: TGCAGCGTTGACCGAACTAGCACAGATACGCAGTATTTT. It encodes CSVDRTSTDTQYF.

By proportion, this clonotype is medium-sized. The chain uses TRBV15 and TRBJ2-3; D might be TRBD1 (5 bases). Germline-derived CDR1 and CDR2 are LNHNV and YYDKDF (reference sequence). The CDR3 has 15 amino acids. V was cut by 7 bases and J by 3 bases, with 17 bases left in between. CDR3 region: CATNQGRVGTDTQYF. For the CDR3, the DNA is TGTGCCACCAACCAGGGTCGGGTGGGAACAGATACGCAGTATTTT.

This clonotype was found many times. Compared with germline, one end of the junction differs, possibly owing to a read error. The chain recombines TRBV3-1 with TRBJ2-3, with 8 bases matching TRBD2. The CDR3 has 13 residues. Germline V gene data show CDR1 as LGHDT and CDR2 as YNNKEL (reference sequence). As DNA, the CDR3 is TGTGCCAGCAGCCAAGTAAAGGGACTAGGCCCGAATTTT. Its protein product is CASSQVKGLGPNF.

This clonotype was observed at least ten times. The genes are TRBV12-3 or TRBV12-4 and TRBJ1-1; D is undetermined. The CDR3 contains 13 residues. Trimming left V 2 bases short and J 2 bases short, with 6 bases between. As DNA, the CDR3 is TGTGCCAGCAGTTTAAAGGTTAACACTGAAGCTTTCTTT. Residues: CASSLKVNTEAFF.

This clonotype was recorded many times. The chain has TRBV4-1 and TRBJ2-2; D is uncertain. This CDR3 comprises 16 residues. V lost 2 bases and J lost 0, with 10 bases in between. Germline CDR1 is MGHRA and CDR2 is YSYEKL. CDR3 amino acids: CASSQPSSPNTGELFF. Written as DNA, the CDR3 is TGCGCCAGCAGCCAACCTTCCTCGCCGAACACCGGGGAGCTGTTTTTT.

In this sample, this clonotype turned up many times. V gene TRBV12-3 or TRBV12-4 combines with J gene TRBJ1-1; 9 positions agree with TRBD1. Trimming at V came to 2 bases and at J to 10 bases, leaving 5 bases not matched to a gene. The CDR3 sequence is 13 residues long. CDR3: CASSLKQGASAFF. The CDR3 nucleotides read TGTGCCAGCAGTTTAAAACAGGGGGCATCAGCTTTCTTT.

This clonotype has at least ten counts. The V gene is TRBV3-1, the J gene TRBJ2-6; tentatively, D is TRBD2 (5 bases). The length of the CDR3 is 15 residues. The germline gives CDR1 LGHDT, CDR2 YNNKEL (reference sequence). The V end was cut by 0 bases, the J end by 2 bases, with 5 bases between. The CDR3 sequence is CASSQDGTGANVLTF. The DNA of the CDR3 is TGTGCCAGCAGCCAAGACGGGACTGGGGCCAACGTCCTGACTTTC.

This clonotype was seen many times. CDR3 sequence reads: CSARRTDTQYF. CDR3 nucleotides: TGCAGTGCGCGACGCACAGATACGCAGTATTTT. The chain uses TRBV20-1 and TRBJ2-3; D uncertain. The CDR3 loop spans 11 amino acids. Trimming removed 6 bases from V and 1 base from J, with 5 bases in between. The germline CDR1 and CDR2 sequences are DFQATT and SNEGSKA (reference sequence).

This clonotype was picked up many times. The chain links TRBV11-2 to TRBJ2-1; 9 bases are shared with TRBD1. Germline CDR1 and CDR2: SGHAT and FQNNGV. The V segment lost 5 bases and the J segment 3 bases; nucleotides outside the gene matches: 2. The CDR3 covers 14 residues. The CDR3 spells CASSGDRVYNEQFF. The CDR3 nucleotides read TGTGCCAGCAGCGGGGACAGGGTCTACAATGAGCAGTTCTTC.

About this clonotype itself: A much larger clone lies one base from this, so it may be a read error. The chain has TRBV10-3 and TRBJ2-3; a weak D match, TRBD2 (5 bases). There are 14 residues in the CDR3. Germline CDR1 reads ENHRY; CDR2 reads SYGVKD. CDR3 residues: CTICRTRPTDTQYF. The DNA of the CDR3 is TGTACCATCTGTAGGACTCGACCCACAGATACGCAGTATTTT.

This clonotype was counted ten times or more. The genes are TRBV3-1 and TRBJ2-3; D assignment may be TRBD1 or TRBD2 (5 bases each). V was trimmed by 4 bases and J by 2 bases, leaving 10 bases between them. Germline V gives CDR1 LGHDT, CDR2 YNNKEL (reference sequence). This CDR3 has 14 residues. The CDR3 nucleotides are TGTGCCAGCAGCCCGGGACCGTCCACAGATACGCAGTATTTT. Its translation: CASSPGPSTDTQYF.

In regard to this clonotype: It may be a read error: a sequence one base away is much more abundant. The chain employs TRBV7-9 and TRBJ2-1; TRBD2 might be the D (6 bases). CDR1 is SEHNR, CDR2 FQNEAQ, per germline (reference sequence). V was pared by 9 bases and J by 3 bases, with 18 bases between. This CDR3 contains 15 residues. The CDR3 DNA reads as TGTGCCAGTTCCGCACTGGGGGGTAACTACAATGAGCAGTTCTTC. As protein: CASSALGGNYNEQFF. Combining the CDR3 with reference TRBV7-9 and TRBJ2-1 gives the whole variable domain DTGVSQNPRHKITKRGQNVTFRCDPISEHNRLYWYRQTLGQGPEFLTYFQNEAQLEKSRLLSDRFSAERPKGSFSTLEIQRTEQGDSAMYLCASSALGGNYNEQFFGPGTRLTVL.

This clonotype was seen many times. This rearrangement joins TRBV12-3 or TRBV12-4 to TRBJ2-5, with a possible D match to TRBD2 (5 bases). The CDR3 has 9 amino acids. V was shortened by 10 bases and J by 7 bases, with 7 bases between the two germline ends. The CDR3 sequence is CANGGTQYF. DNA for the CDR3: TGTGCCAACGGAGGGACCCAGTACTTC.

The chain uses TRBV5-1 and TRBJ1-6, with 8 nucleotides matching TRBD1. V lost 4 bases, J lost 11 bases, and 11 bases stayed unmatched. CDR1 SGHRS and CDR2 YFSETQ come from the germline V gene. This CDR3 is 15 amino acids long. The CDR3 loop reads CASSLRQGYFTPLHF. The CDR3 DNA reads TGCGCCAGCAGCCTAAGACAGGGGTATTTTACACCCCTCCACTTT.

In its sample, this clonotype was seen many times. The chain is built from TRBV7-6 and TRBJ2-1; D may match TRBD1 or TRBD2 (5 bases each). Germline assignment: CDR1 SGHVS and CDR2 FNYEAQ. V lost 1 base and J lost 5, with 9 bases in between. CDR3 length: 14 residues. CDR3 in amino acids: CASSLGGNNNEQFF. The CDR3 DNA follows: TGTGCCAGCAGCTTAGGGGGGAACAACAATGAGCAGTTCTTC. Supplemented by reference TRBV7-6 and TRBJ2-1, the full variable domain reads GAGVSQSPRYKVTKRGQDVALRCDPISGHVSLYWYRQALGQGPEFLTYFNYEAQQDKSGLPNDRFSAERPEGSISTLTIQRTEQRDSAMYRCASSLGGNNNEQFFGPGTRLTVL.

This clonotype came up many times. The chain has TRBV10-3 and TRBJ1-5; D remains unclear. Trimming shortened V by 4 bases and J by 5 bases, and 9 bases separated the two germline ends. CDR1 is ENHRY and CDR2 is SYGVKD in the germline V gene. The CDR3 spans 13 residues. The DNA of the CDR3 is TGTGCCATCAGTGCCCTGACGGATCAGCCCCAGCATTTT. Translated, it gives CAISALTDQPQHF.

This clonotype was seen ten or more times. The gene calls are TRBV27 and TRBJ1-4, with 10 nucleotides matching TRBD1. The germline V gene encodes CDR1 MNHEY and CDR2 SMNVEV (reference sequence). V lost 3 bases and J lost 11; bases outside the gene matches: 6. The length of the CDR3 is 14 residues. This CDR3 reads CASSLRTGGWKLFF. DNA of the CDR3: TGTGCCAGCAGTTTGAGGACAGGGGGATGGAAACTGTTTTTT.

The table lists this clonotype with many counts. The rearrangement uses TRBV20-1 and TRBJ2-1; 10 positions agree with TRBD2. The CDR3 consists of 17 residues. The germline V gene encodes CDR1 DFQATT and CDR2 SNEGSKA (reference sequence). V dropped 3 bases and J dropped 6; count of bases not matched to a gene: 14. The DNA of the CDR3 is TGCAGTGCTAGGGGTGCTAGCGGGAGATCCGACCCCAATGAGCAGTTCTTC. It encodes CSARGASGRSDPNEQFF.

This clonotype was detected many times. The rearrangement links TRBV7-2 to TRBJ2-7; TRBD2 aligns across 10 bases. The CDR3 spans 14 residues. CDR1 is SGHTA and CDR2 is FQGNSA in the germline V gene. V shed 5 bases, J shed 3 bases, and the junction held 4 bases outside the gene matches. CDR3 bases: TGTGCCAGCAGCCTACGACTAGCGGGCTACGAGCAGTACTTC. Encoded protein: CASSLRLAGYEQYF.